This paragraph covers one T cell receptor beta chain sequence. Its antigen is undetermined. The data derive from a study of response to subunit inactivated influenza vaccine. Overall study results and limits: Authors suggested each seasonal flu vaccination may recruit only limited numbers of new T cells.

The CDR3 is 15 residues long. Trimming removed 1 base from V and 5 bases from J; junction bases left unmatched: 6. Germline CDR1 is LGHDT and CDR2 is YNNKEL (reference sequence). Each CDR3 protein is one row after TCRdb ran MiXCR on the RT-PCR reads. The sample has over 150,000 distinct CDR3 sequences, around 10% seen once; the top ten hold roughly 33%. The clonotype was recovered from a man between 50 and 75 years old who received an inactivated influenza vaccine. The starting material was CD8+ T cells sorted from PBMCs, obtained roughly 24 months after vaccination. The chain has TRBV3-1 and TRBJ2-7; 9 bases agree with TRBD1. CDR3: CASSQGGQGFDEQYF. CDR3 nucleotide sequence: TGTGCCAGCAGCCAAGGGGGACAGGGATTTGACGAGCAGTACTTC.